What follows are 18 T cell receptor beta chains derived from one specimen sequenced in a study of early T cells in non-severe SARS-CoV-2 infection. MiXCR, applied by TCRdb to the 5' RACE reads, yields one record per CDR3 protein. Among some 38,000 distinct CDR3 sequences listed, about 3.9% were seen once. Sequencing input: whole blood. Receptors originate from an adult who was a healthcare worker with PCR-confirmed SARS-CoV-2 infection or an uninfected control (not recorded which).

The CDR3 bases are TGTGCCAGCAGCCCGTCGCGGGATACGCAGTATTTT. Translated: CASSPSRDTQYF. The chain uses TRBV3-1 and TRBJ2-3, with D uncertain. The CDR3 has 12 residues. Deletions cut 4 bases from V and 6 bases from J, with 8 bases between. Germline V gene data show CDR1 as LGHDT and CDR2 as YNNKEL (reference sequence).

This clonotype was counted between two and nine times. The J gene is TRBJ2-7, the V gene TRBV20-1; the match to TRBD2 covers 8 bases. CDR1 is DFQATT and CDR2 is SNEGSKA in the germline V gene (reference sequence). This CDR3 has 14 residues. Trimming at V came to 5 bases and at J to 5 bases, leaving 11 bases not matched to a gene. The CDR3 DNA reads TGCAGTGCTGTCAGAGCGGGAGTTTCCAACGAGCAGTACTTC. Its protein is CSAVRAGVSNEQYF.

This clonotype was observed at least ten times. The chain joins TRBV6-6 to TRBJ2-7, with 11 bases lining up with TRBD1. V lost 2 bases, J lost 4 bases, and 1 base stayed unmatched. This CDR3 has 14 amino acids. The V gene's germline CDR1 is MNHNY and CDR2 SVGAGI (reference sequence). CDR3 nucleotide sequence: TGTGCCAGCAGTTACGGACAGGGGGCGTACGAGCAGTACGTC. Translation: CASSYGQGAYEQYV.

This clonotype was counted at least ten times. The CDR3 loop reads CAIRPTGGGNTIYF. CDR3 DNA sequence: TGTGCCATCAGGCCGACAGGGGGAGGAAACACCATATATTTT. The rearrangement joins TRBV10-3 to TRBJ1-3, with 9 bases identical to TRBD1. Germline CDR1 reads ENHRY; CDR2 reads SYGVKD. The CDR3 covers 14 residues. Unmatched junction bases numbered 4, after V lost 6 bases and J lost 4 bases.

This clonotype was picked up a small number of times. The chain joins TRBV10-2 to TRBJ2-1; D unresolved. Per germline, CDR1 WSHSY and CDR2 SAAADI. Trimming stripped 2 bases from V and 0 bases from J, with 8 bases between. The CDR3 loop spans 15 amino acids. The CDR3 region has the DNA TGCGCCAGCAGTGAGCCATTAAACTCCTACAATGAGCAGTTCTTC. Protein: CASSEPLNSYNEQFF.

This clonotype has a count of ten or more. This chain connects TRBV28 to TRBJ2-2; D gene unclear. The V and J ends lost 7 bases and 0 bases respectively, with 21 bases between them. The CDR3 runs to 18 residues. CDR1 is MDHEN and CDR2 is SYDVKM in the germline V gene. This CDR3 reads CASNTINFTHANTGELFF. CDR3 coding DNA: TGTGCCAGCAACACCATCAATTTTACACACGCGAACACCGGGGAGCTGTTTTTT.

The table lists this clonotype with many counts. This chain uses TRBV6-6 with TRBJ2-7, with 8 bases aligning to TRBD2. The CDR3 is made up of 13 amino acids. Trimming cost V 4 bases and J 6 bases; bases outside gene matches: 5. Per germline, CDR1 MNHNY and CDR2 SVGAGI (reference sequence). This CDR3 is CASSSREALEQYV. The CDR3 DNA sequence: TGTGCCAGCAGTTCGCGGGAGGCACTCGAGCAGTACGTC.

Ten or more counts support this clonotype. CDR3 nucleotides: TGCAGTGCTACCACAGGTCGTGGCTCCTACGAGCAGTACTTC. This gives the protein CSATTGRGSYEQYF. The chain couples TRBV20-1 to TRBJ2-7, with D possibly matching TRBD1 (5 bases). The CDR3 contains 14 residues. V lost 4 bases and J 0 bases, leaving 13 bases between the germline ends. Germline V lookup: CDR1 DFQATT, CDR2 SNEGSKA (reference sequence).

The chain is built from TRBV14 and TRBJ2-1, with 14 bases identical to TRBD2. V dropped 1 base and J dropped 7; count of bases not matched to a gene: 3. The CDR3 has 16 residues. Germline lookup yields CDR1 SGHDN and CDR2 FVKESK. CDR3 loop: CASSQGLAGGQNEQFF. The CDR3 DNA follows: TGTGCCAGCAGCCAAGGACTAGCGGGAGGGCAGAATGAGCAGTTCTTC.

Many counts were recorded for this clonotype. The chain employs TRBV7-2 and TRBJ1-5; D might be TRBD1 (5 bases). The CDR3 extends over 15 amino acids. CDR1 is SGHTA, CDR2 FQGNSA, per germline. Between the trimmed V and J ends, which lost 5 bases and 0 bases, there was a span of 11 bases. DNA of the CDR3: TGTGCCAGCAGCGCGGGGCATGGTAGCAATCAGCCCCAGCATTTT. Its protein product is CASSAGHGSNQPQHF.

In this sample, this clonotype turned up a few times. J is TRBJ2-7 and V is TRBV4-3; a weak D match, TRBD1 (5 bases). From germline, CDR1 is LGHNA and CDR2 YSLEER. V was clipped by 4 bases and J by 3 bases, with 10 bases between them. This CDR3 is 13 amino acids long. The CDR3 bases are TGCGCCAGCAGCCCGTCAAGGGGCTACGAGCAGTACTTC. As protein: CASSPSRGYEQYF.

At least ten counts were recorded for this clonotype. The V call is TRBV3-1, the J call TRBJ2-1; the match to TRBD1 covers 8 bases. Germline V CDR1 and CDR2: LGHDT, YNNKEL (reference sequence). With 5 bases clipped from V and 0 bases from J, the junction kept 12 bases outside the gene matches. CDR3 length equals 18 residues. DNA for the CDR3: TGTGCCAGCAGCAGCCGACAGGGGTCCATTATCTCCTACAATGAGCAGTTCTTC. It yields the protein CASSSRQGSIISYNEQFF.

This clonotype was observed many times. The chain has TRBV20-1 and TRBJ2-5; D perhaps matches TRBD2 (5 bases). CDR1 DFQATT and CDR2 SNEGSKA come from the germline V gene (reference sequence). The CDR3 is 15 amino acids. Trimming shortened V by 0 bases and J by 3 bases, and 14 bases separated the two germline ends. CDR3: CSAREVGSGKETQYF. CDR3 sequence (DNA): TGCAGTGCTAGAGAAGTAGGGAGCGGTAAAGAGACCCAGTACTTC.

This clonotype was detected many times. The V gene is TRBV20-1, the J gene TRBJ2-1; possibly TRBD2 for D (6 bases). This CDR3 has 12 amino acids. From germline, CDR1 is DFQATT and CDR2 SNEGSKA (reference sequence). V lost 5 bases to trimming and J lost 8 bases, with 13 bases between them. The CDR3 spells CSAARDSHEQFF. The CDR3 DNA sequence: TGCAGTGCTGCTCGGGACTCCCATGAGCAGTTCTTC.

The rearrangement uses TRBV12-3 or TRBV12-4 and TRBJ2-7; D tentatively fits TRBD1 or TRBD2 (5 bases each). CDR3 length: 12 amino acids. V lost 6 bases, J lost 4 bases, and 10 bases lay in between. The CDR3 DNA reads TGTGCCAGCAGCAATGAGGGGTACGAGCAGTACTTC. This encodes CASSNEGYEQYF.

The chain employs TRBV4-1 and TRBJ1-4; D is perhaps TRBD1 (6 bases). CDR3 length: 15 residues. The germline V and J ends were trimmed by 3 bases and 7 bases, with 15 bases remaining between them. CDR1 is MGHRA and CDR2 is YSYEKL in the germline V gene. The CDR3 DNA is TGCGCCAGCAGCCATGCTACAGGGTGGGGTGAAAAACTGTTTTTT. Its translation: CASSHATGWGEKLFF.

This clonotype appeared many times. V and J are TRBV29-1 and TRBJ1-1; unclear D gene. The V end lost 6 bases, the J end lost 0 bases, and 11 bases lay between the germline ends. The CDR3 contains 13 residues. The germline V gene encodes CDR1 SQVTM and CDR2 ANQGSEA. The CDR3 reads CSVTGRMNTEAFF. As DNA, the CDR3 is TGCAGCGTGACCGGACGAATGAACACTGAAGCTTTCTTT.

The sample holds many counts of this clonotype. V usage is TRBV29-1 and J usage is TRBJ1-1; tentative D call: TRBD1 (6 bases). Germline V CDR1 and CDR2: SQVTM, ANQGSEA. The CDR3 contains 17 residues. Trimming cost V 2 bases and J 4 bases, with 23 bases left between them. In DNA form, the CDR3 reads TGCAGCGTTGAAAGTAGGGCGGCAGGGAGAGGGGGCACTGAAGCTTTCTTT. Protein product: CSVESRAAGRGGTEAFF.